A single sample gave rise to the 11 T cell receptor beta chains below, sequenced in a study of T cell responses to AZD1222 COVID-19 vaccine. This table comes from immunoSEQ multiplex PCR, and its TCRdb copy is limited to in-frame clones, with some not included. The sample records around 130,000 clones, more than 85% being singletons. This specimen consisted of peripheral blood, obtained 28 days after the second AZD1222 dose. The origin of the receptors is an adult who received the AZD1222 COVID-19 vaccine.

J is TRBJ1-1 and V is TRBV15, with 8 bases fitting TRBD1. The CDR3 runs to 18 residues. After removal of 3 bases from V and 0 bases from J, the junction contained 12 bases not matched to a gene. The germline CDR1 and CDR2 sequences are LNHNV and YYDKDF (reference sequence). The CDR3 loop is CATSSQGQGLGMNTEAFF. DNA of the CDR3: TGTGCCACCAGCAGCCAAGGACAGGGTTTGGGAATGAACACTGAAGCTTTCTTT. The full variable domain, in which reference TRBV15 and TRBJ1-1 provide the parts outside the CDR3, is DAMVIQNPRYQVTQFGKPVTLSCSQTLNHNVMYWYQQKSSQAPKLLFHYYDKDFNNEADTPDNFQSRRPNTSFCFLDIRSPGLGDTAMYLCATSSQGQGLGMNTEAFFGQGTRLTVV.

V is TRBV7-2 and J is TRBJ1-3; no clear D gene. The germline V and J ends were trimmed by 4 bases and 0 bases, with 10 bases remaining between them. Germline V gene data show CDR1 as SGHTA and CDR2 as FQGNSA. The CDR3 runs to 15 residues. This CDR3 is CASSSGRISGNTIYF. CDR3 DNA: TGTGCCAGCAGCTCAGGACGGATCTCTGGAAACACCATATATTTT. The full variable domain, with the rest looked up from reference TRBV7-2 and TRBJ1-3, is GAGVSQSPSNKVTEKGKDVELRCDPISGHTALYWYRQSLGQGLEFLIYFQGNSAPDKSGLPSDRFSAERTGGSVSTLTIQRTQQEDSAVYLCASSSGRISGNTIYFGEGSWLTVV.

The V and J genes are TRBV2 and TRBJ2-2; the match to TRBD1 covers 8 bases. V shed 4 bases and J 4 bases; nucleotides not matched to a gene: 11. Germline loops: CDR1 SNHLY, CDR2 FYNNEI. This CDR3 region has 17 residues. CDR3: CASSVTGQGYSTGELFF. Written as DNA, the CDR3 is TGTGCCAGCAGTGTTACCGGACAGGGATACTCCACCGGGGAGCTGTTTTTT.

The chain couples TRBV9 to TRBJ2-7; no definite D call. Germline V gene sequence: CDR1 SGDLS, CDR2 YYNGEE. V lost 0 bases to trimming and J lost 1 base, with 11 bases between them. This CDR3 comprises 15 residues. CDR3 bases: TGTGCCAGCAGCGTAGGTCCGGGTTCGTCCTACGAGCAGTACTTC. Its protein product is CASSVGPGSSYEQYF.

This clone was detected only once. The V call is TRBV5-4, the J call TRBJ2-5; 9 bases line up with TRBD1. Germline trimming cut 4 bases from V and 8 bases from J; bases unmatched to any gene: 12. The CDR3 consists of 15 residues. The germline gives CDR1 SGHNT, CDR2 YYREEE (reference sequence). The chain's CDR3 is CASSPTGTGIQTQYF. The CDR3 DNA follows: TGTGCCAGCAGCCCCACCGGGACAGGGATACAAACCCAGTACTTC.

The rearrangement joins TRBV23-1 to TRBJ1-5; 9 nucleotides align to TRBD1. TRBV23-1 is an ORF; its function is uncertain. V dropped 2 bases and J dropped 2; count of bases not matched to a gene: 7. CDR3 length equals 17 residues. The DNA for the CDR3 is TGCGCCAGCAGTCAAGGGCAAACAGGGGGCGGCAATCAGCCCCAGCATTTT. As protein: CASSQGQTGGGNQPQHF.

This CDR3 reads CASSLGSAYEQYF. Written as DNA, the CDR3 is TGTGCCAGCAGTTTAGGCAGTGCCTACGAGCAGTACTTC. The rearrangement links TRBV12-3 or TRBV12-4 to TRBJ2-7; D gene uncertain. CDR3 length equals 13 residues. The V gene lost 1 base and the J gene lost 2 bases, with 6 bases spanning the gap.

CDR3: CAISGVRVLNYEQYF. In DNA form, the CDR3 reads TGTGCCATCAGTGGTGTAAGGGTCTTGAACTACGAGCAGTACTTC. The chain carries TRBV10-3 and TRBJ2-7; D ambiguous. CDR1 is ENHRY and CDR2 is SYGVKD in the germline V gene. The CDR3 has 15 amino acids. V was pared by 4 bases and J by 3 bases, with 16 bases between.

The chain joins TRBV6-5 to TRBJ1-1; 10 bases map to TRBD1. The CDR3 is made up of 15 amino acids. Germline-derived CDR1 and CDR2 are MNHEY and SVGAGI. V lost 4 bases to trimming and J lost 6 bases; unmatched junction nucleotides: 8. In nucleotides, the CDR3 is TGTGCCAGCAGTTCGTCGACAGGGGGCTTAGCTGAAGCTTTCTTT. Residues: CASSSSTGGLAEAFF.

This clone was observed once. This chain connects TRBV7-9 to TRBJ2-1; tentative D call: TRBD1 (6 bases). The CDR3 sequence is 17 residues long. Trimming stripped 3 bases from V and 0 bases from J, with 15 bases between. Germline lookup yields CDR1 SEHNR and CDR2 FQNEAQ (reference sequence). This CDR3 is CASSFRDFRGSYNEQFF. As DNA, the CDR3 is TGTGCCAGCAGCTTTAGGGATTTCAGGGGCTCCTACAATGAGCAGTTCTTC.

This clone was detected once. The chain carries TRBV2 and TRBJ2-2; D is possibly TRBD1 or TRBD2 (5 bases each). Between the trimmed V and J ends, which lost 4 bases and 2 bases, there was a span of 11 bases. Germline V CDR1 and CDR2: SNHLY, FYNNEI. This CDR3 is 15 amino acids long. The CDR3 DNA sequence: TGTGCCAGCAGTGGTTTCGGGGCAAACACCGGGGAGCTGTTTTTT. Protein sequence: CASSGFGANTGELFF.